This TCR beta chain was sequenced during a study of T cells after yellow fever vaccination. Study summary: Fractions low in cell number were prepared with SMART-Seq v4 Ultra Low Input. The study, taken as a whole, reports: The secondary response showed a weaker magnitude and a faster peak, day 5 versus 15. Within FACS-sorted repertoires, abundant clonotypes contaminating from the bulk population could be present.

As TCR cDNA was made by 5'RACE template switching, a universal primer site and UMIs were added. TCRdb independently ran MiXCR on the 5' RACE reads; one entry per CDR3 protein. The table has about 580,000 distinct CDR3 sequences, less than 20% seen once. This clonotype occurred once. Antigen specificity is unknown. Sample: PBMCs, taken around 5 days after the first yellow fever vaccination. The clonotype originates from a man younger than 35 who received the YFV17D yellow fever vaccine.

The CDR3 protein is CASSQVEMGKLFF. The CDR3 nucleotides read TGCGCCAGCAGCCAAGTGGAGATGGGAAAACTGTTTTTT. The chain is built from TRBV4-3 and TRBJ1-4; D not resolved. Germline V gene sequence: CDR1 LGHNA, CDR2 YSLEER. V was pared by 1 base and J by 10 bases, with 10 bases between. This CDR3 comprises 13 residues.